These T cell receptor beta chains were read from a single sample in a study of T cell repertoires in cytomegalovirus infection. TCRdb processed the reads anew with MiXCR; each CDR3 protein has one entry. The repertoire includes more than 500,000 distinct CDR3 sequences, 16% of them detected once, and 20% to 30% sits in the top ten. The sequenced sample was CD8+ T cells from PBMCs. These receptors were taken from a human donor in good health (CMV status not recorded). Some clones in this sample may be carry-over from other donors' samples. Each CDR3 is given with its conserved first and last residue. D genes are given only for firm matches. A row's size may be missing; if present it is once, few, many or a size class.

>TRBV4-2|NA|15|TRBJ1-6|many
CASSPTGARDSPLHF
TGTGCCAGCAGCCCGACAGGAGCGAGGGATTCACCCCTCCACTTT
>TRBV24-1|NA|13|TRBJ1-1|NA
CATSDPGAPEAFF
TGTGCCACCAGTGACCCAGGGGCCCCTGAAGCTTTCTTT
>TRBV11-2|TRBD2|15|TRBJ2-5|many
CASSLGLRNQETQYF
TGTGCCAGCAGCTTGGGACTACGTAACCAAGAGACCCAGTACTTC
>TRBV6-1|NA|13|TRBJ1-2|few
CASLGGWGYGYTF
TGTGCCAGCCTCGGGGGATGGGGCTATGGCTACACCTTC
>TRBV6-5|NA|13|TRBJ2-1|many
CASSTPNPGEQFF
TGTGCCAGCAGTACCCCTAACCCAGGCGAGCAGTTCTTC
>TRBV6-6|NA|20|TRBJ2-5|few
CASSYLAAGESGGPQETQYF
TGTGCCAGCAGTTACTTGGCGGCGGGAGAGAGTGGGGGGCCCCAAGAGACCCAGTACTTC
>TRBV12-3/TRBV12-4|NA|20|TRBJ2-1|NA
CARSSLSRLGGARYYNEQFF
TGTGCCCGCAGCTCCCTAAGCCGCCTTGGGGGAGCAAGGTACTACAATGAGCAGTTCTTC
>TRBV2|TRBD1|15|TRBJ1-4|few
CASSEGGQGNEKLFF
TGTGCCAGCAGTGAAGGGGGACAGGGGAATGAAAAACTGTTTTTT
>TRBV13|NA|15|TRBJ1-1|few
CASSLIRTRDTEAFF
TGTGCCAGCAGCTTAATAAGAACAAGGGACACTGAAGCTTTCTTT
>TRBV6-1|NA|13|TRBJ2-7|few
CASSSRETHEQYF
TGTGCCAGCAGTTCTCGGGAGACCCACGAGCAGTACTTC
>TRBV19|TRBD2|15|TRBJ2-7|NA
CASSGQRGDSYEQYF
TGTGCCAGTAGTGGGCAGCGGGGGGATTCCTACGAGCAGTACTTC
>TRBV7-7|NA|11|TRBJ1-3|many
CALAVGNTIYF
TGTGCCTTAGCTGTCGGTAACACCATATATTTT
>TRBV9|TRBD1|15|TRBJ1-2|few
CASSPLAGGAYGYTF
TGTGCCAGCAGCCCCCTTGCAGGGGGCGCATATGGCTACACCTTC
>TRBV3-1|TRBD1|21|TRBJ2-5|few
CASSQARGATGGFFSPETQYF
TGTGCCAGCAGCCAAGCACGAGGGGCAACAGGGGGCTTTTTTTCTCCGGAGACCCAGTACTTC
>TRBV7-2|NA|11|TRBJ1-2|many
CALVPSLYYTF
TGTGCCCTCGTTCCTTCCCTGTACTACACCTTC
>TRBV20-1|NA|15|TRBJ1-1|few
CSARVDRPLGTEAFF
TGCAGTGCTAGAGTTGACAGACCTCTGGGCACTGAAGCTTTCTTT
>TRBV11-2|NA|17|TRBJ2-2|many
CASSLKLVTSDTGELFF
TGTGCCAGCAGCTTAAAACTAGTGACTAGTGACACCGGGGAGCTGTTTTTT
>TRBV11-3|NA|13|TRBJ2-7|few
CASSRRDGYEQYF
TGTGCCAGCAGCCGCCGGGACGGCTACGAGCAGTACTTC
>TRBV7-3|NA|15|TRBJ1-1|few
CASSFLTKMNTEAFF
TGTGCCAGCAGCTTCTTAACAAAAATGAACACTGAAGCTTTCTTT
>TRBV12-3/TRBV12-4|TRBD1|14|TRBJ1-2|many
CASSLVGGNYGYTF
TGTGCCAGCAGTTTAGTAGGGGGCAATTATGGCTACACCTTC
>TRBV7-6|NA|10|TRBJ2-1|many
CATRPNEQFF
TGTGCCACCCGCCCGAATGAGCAGTTCTTC
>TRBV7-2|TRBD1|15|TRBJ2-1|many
CASSHRDRRVNEQFF
TGTGCCAGCAGCCACCGGGACAGGCGGGTCAATGAGCAGTTCTTC
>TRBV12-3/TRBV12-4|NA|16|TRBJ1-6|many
CASSLIRPTYNSPLHF
TGTGCCAGCAGTTTAATACGACCTACCTATAATTCACCCCTCCACTTT
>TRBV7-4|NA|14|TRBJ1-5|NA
CASSDRTLGQPQHF
TGTGCCAGCAGCGACCGTACATTGGGACAGCCCCAGCATTTT
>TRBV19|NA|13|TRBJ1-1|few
CASNRPMNTEAFF
TGTGCCAGCAACAGGCCCATGAACACTGAAGCTTTCTTT
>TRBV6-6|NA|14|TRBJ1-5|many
CASSYGGAGQPQHF
TGTGCCAGCAGTTACGGGGGCGCGGGGCAGCCCCAGCATTTT
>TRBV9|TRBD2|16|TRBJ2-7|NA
CASSVAGTSGYYEQYF
TGTGCCAGCAGCGTCGCCGGGACTAGCGGTTACTACGAGCAGTACTTC
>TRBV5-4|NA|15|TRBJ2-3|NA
CASSLVVSNTDTQYF
TGTGCCAGCAGCTTGGTAGTTAGCAACACAGATACGCAGTATTTT
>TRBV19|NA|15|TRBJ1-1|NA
CASSMNRMMNTEAFF
TGTGCCAGTAGTATGAACAGGATGATGAACACTGAAGCTTTCTTT
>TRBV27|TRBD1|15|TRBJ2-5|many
CASSGGQGFIETQYF
TGTGCCAGCAGTGGAGGACAGGGATTCATAGAGACCCAGTACTTC
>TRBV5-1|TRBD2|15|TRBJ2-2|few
CASSPSGGRAGELFF
TGCGCCAGCAGCCCTAGCGGGGGCCGGGCCGGGGAGCTGTTTTTT
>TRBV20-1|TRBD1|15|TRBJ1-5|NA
CSARLGDRGYQPQHF
TGCAGTGCTAGACTGGGGGACAGGGGGTATCAGCCCCAGCATTTT
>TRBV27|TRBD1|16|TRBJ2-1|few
CASSSETGGAYNEQFF
TGTGCCAGCAGTTCGGAGACAGGGGGAGCTTACAATGAGCAGTTCTTC
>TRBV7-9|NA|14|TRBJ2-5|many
CASSSGRVEETQYF
TGTGCCAGCAGCTCCGGACGGGTGGAGGAGACCCAGTACTTC
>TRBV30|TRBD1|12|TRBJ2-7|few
CAWSPGQVEQYF
TGTGCCTGGAGTCCCGGACAGGTAGAGCAGTACTTC
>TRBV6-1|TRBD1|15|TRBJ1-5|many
CASNHRGYSNQPQHF
TGTGCCAGCAATCACAGGGGGTATAGCAATCAGCCCCAGCATTTT
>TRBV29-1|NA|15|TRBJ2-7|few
CSVEEDSASSYEQYF
TGCAGCGTTGAAGAGGACAGTGCCAGCTCCTACGAGCAGTACTTC
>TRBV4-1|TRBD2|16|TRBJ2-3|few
CASSQASGGLTDTQYF
TGCGCCAGCAGCCAGGCTAGCGGGGGGCTCACAGATACGCAGTATTTT
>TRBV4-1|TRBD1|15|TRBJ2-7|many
CASSRGQGSSYEQYF
TGCGCCAGCAGCCGCGGACAGGGGTCGTCTTACGAGCAGTACTTC
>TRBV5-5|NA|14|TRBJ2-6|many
CASIDSSGANVLTF
TGTGCCAGCATTGATAGCTCTGGGGCCAACGTCCTGACTTTC
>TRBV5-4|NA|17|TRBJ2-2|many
CASSPTVLAENTGELFF
TGTGCCAGCAGCCCGACGGTATTAGCGGAAAACACCGGGGAGCTGTTTTTT
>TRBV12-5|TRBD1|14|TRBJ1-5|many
CASGLGQVNQPQHF
TGTGCTAGTGGCCTCGGACAGGTGAATCAGCCCCAGCATTTT